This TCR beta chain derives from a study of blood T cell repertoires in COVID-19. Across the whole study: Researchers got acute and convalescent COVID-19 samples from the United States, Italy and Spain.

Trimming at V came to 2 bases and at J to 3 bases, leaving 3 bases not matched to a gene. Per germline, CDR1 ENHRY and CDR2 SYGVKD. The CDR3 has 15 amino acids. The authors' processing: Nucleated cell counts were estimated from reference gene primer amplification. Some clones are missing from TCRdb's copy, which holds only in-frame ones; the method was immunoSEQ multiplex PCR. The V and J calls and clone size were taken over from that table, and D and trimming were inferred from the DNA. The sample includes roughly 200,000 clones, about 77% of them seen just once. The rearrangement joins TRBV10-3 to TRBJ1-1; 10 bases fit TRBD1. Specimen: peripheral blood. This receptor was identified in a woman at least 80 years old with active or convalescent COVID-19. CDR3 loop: CAISEIGQGDTEAFF. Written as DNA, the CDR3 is TGTGCCATCAGTGAGATTGGACAGGGGGACACTGAAGCTTTCTTT.